What follows are 17 T cell receptor beta chains derived from one specimen sequenced in a study of cytomegalovirus exposure and HLA in healthy donors. Both 60 Vbeta primers and 13 Jbeta primers went into the PCR. Produced via immunoSEQ multiplex PCR; TCRdb's table is partial and in-frame only. The table lists 70,000 or so clones, about nine tenths of them singletons. Source material: PBMCs. These receptors originate from a woman aged 25 to 39 in good health and CMV-seronegative.

The gene calls are TRBV7-8 and TRBJ2-7, with 10 positions matching TRBD1. The CDR3 consists of 16 residues. Germline loops: CDR1 SGHVS, CDR2 FQNEAQ. Trimming cost V 4 bases and J 0 bases; bases outside gene matches: 6. The CDR3 coding sequence is TGTGCCAGCAGCTCCTCCGGGACAGGGGTCTCCTACGAGCAGTACTTC. Translated: CASSSSGTGVSYEQYF.

This chain joins TRBV7-6 and TRBJ2-7; D is perhaps TRBD1 (5 bases). The CDR3 has 16 residues. V lost 3 bases and J lost 2, with 17 bases in between. The V gene's germline CDR1 is SGHVS and CDR2 FNYEAQ. The CDR3 DNA reads TGTGCCAGCAGCTTCACGACAGCTACCGGAGCCTACGAGCAGTACTTC. This translates into CASSFTTATGAYEQYF.

The gene calls are TRBV27 and TRBJ1-5; 7 positions match TRBD1. Unmatched junction bases numbered 10, after V lost 4 bases and J lost 7 bases. The CDR3 is 15 residues long. Germline V lookup: CDR1 MNHEY, CDR2 SMNVEV (reference sequence). CDR3 nucleotides: TGTGCCAGCAGTTCCCGCCAGGGGGTAGGGCAGCCCCAGCATTTT. Translating it yields CASSSRQGVGQPQHF.

Of note for this clone: At one of its ends the junction is not consistent with the germline gene, which may arise from a read error. The chain recombines TRBV7-9 with TRBJ1-2; D is uncertain. CDR1 and CDR2 (germline): SEHNR, FQNEAQ (reference sequence). The CDR3 contains 12 residues. CDR3: CSSSLGGYGYTF. CDR3 DNA: TGTTCCAGCAGCTTAGGAGGCTATGGCTACACCTTC.

This chain joins TRBV7-2 and TRBJ1-5; the D is unclear. Between the trimmed V and J ends, which lost 0 bases and 0 bases, there was a span of 12 bases. CDR1 SGHTA and CDR2 FQGNSA come from the germline V gene. CDR3 length: 17 amino acids. CDR3 sequence: CASSLALDHYSNQPQHF. CDR3 nucleotide sequence: TGTGCCAGCAGCTTAGCGCTGGATCACTATAGCAATCAGCCCCAGCATTTT.

The chain is built from TRBV4-1 and TRBJ2-3; 11 positions agree with TRBD2. In germline, CDR1 is MGHRA, CDR2 YSYEKL. This CDR3 contains 16 residues. The V gene end was trimmed by 2 bases and the J gene end by 7 bases; junction bases not matched to a gene: 8. CDR3 in amino acids: CASSQNSGRAHYTQYF. The CDR3 DNA reads TGCGCCAGCAGCCAAAATAGCGGGAGGGCCCATTATACGCAGTATTTT.

This chain joins TRBV5-6 and TRBJ2-7, with 11 bases matching TRBD1. Germline CDR1 SGHDT, CDR2 YYEEEE. This CDR3 is built from 15 residues. Trimming at V came to 3 bases and at J to 3 bases, leaving 5 bases not matched to a gene. For the CDR3, the DNA is TGTGCCAGCAGCTCCTCCGGGACAGGGGGCTACGAGCAGTACTTC. Amino acids: CASSSSGTGGYEQYF.

The chain recombines TRBV6-1 with TRBJ2-7; 7 bases are a match to TRBD2. This CDR3 has 16 amino acids. Germline assignment: CDR1 MNHNS and CDR2 SASEGT. V shed 4 bases, J shed 7 bases, and the junction held 16 bases outside the gene matches. The CDR3 spells CASSAPRLARLGEQYF. As DNA, the CDR3 is TGTGCCAGCAGTGCTCCCAGACTAGCACGCCTTGGGGAGCAGTACTTC.

The count of this clone is one. The chain uses TRBV7-8 and TRBJ2-2; 13 bases are shared with TRBD2. The V segment lost 0 bases and the J segment 4 bases; nucleotides outside the gene matches: 5. This CDR3 contains 18 residues. CDR1 is SGHVS, CDR2 FQNEAQ, per germline. CDR3: CASSLALGTSGITGELFF. The DNA of the CDR3 is TGTGCCAGCAGCTTAGCTTTAGGGACTAGCGGGATCACCGGGGAGCTGTTTTTT.

The rearrangement links TRBV10-2 to TRBJ1-2; 7 bases align to TRBD1. The CDR3 is 16 residues long. Germline loops: CDR1 WSHSY, CDR2 SAAADI. With V trimmed by 3 bases and J by 1 base, 8 bases remained unmatched. CDR3 sequence (DNA): TGCGCCAGCAGTGATTTTGTAGGGGGCAATAACTATGGCTACACCTTC. Translation gives CASSDFVGGNNYGYTF.

On this clone: An end of the junction does not agree with germline; a read error may underlie this. The chain recombines TRBV9 with TRBJ1-1; TRBD1 matches 8 bases. CDR1 is SGDLS, CDR2 YYNGEE, per germline. The CDR3 is 16 residues long. The CDR3 coding sequence is TGTGCCAACAGCGTCAATACCAAGACAGGGGAAACTGAAGCTTTCTTT. It codes for CANSVNTKTGETEAFF.

The rearrangement links TRBV7-3 to TRBJ2-5; 7 bases fit TRBD2. Per the germline V gene, CDR1 is SGHTA and CDR2 is FQGTGA. The CDR3 loop spans 14 amino acids. Germline trimming cut 5 bases from V and 4 bases from J; bases unmatched to any gene: 7. DNA of the CDR3: TGTGCCAGCAGCCCCGGGACGGGAGGAGAGACCCAGTACTTC. This gives the protein CASSPGTGGETQYF.

The V gene is TRBV9, the J gene TRBJ2-5; TRBD1 is a possible D gene (5 bases). The CDR3 loop spans 13 amino acids. Between the trimmed V and J ends, which lost 6 bases and 0 bases, there was a span of 9 bases. CDR1 is SGDLS, CDR2 YYNGEE, per germline. The CDR3 loop is CASTPGHQETQYF. The CDR3 region has the DNA TGTGCCAGCACCCCAGGGCACCAAGAGACCCAGTACTTC. The complete variable domain, with remaining parts taken from reference TRBV9 and TRBJ2-5, reads DSGVTQTPKHLITATGQRVTLRCSPRSGDLSVYWYQQSLDQGLQFLIQYYNGEERAKGNILERFSAQQFPDLHSELNLSSLELGDSALYFCASTPGHQETQYFGPGTRLLVL.

V is TRBV5-3 and J is TRBJ2-3; 13 nucleotides match TRBD2. TRBV5-3 is treated as an ORF (open reading frame) with a function not yet certain. The CDR3 runs 19 residues. V lost 5 bases, J lost 0 bases, and 12 bases stayed unmatched. In DNA form, the CDR3 reads TGTGCCAGAAGTCCCGAGACTAGCGGGAGGCCAGTGAGCACAGATACGCAGTATTTT. Protein sequence: CARSPETSGRPVSTDTQYF.

This chain connects TRBV4-1 to TRBJ2-5; possible D gene TRBD2, 7 bases. Trimming took 0 bases from V and 5 from J, leaving 16 bases between them. CDR3 length equals 16 residues. Germline CDR1 and CDR2: MGHRA and YSYEKL. For the CDR3, the DNA is TGCGCCAGCAGCCAAGAGCGCAGTCCGGGGGGCGAGACCCAGTACTTC. It translates to CASSQERSPGGETQYF.

This clone was seen a handful of times. The chain joins TRBV10-1 to TRBJ2-7; 12 bases are shared with TRBD2. There are 15 residues in the CDR3. CDR1 WNHNN and CDR2 SYGVQD come from the germline V gene (reference sequence). V was pared by 4 bases and J by 2 bases, with 3 bases of the junction left unmatched. In DNA form, the CDR3 reads TGCGCCAGCAGTGGGACTAGCGGGATTACCTACGAGCAGTACTTC. Its protein product is CASSGTSGITYEQYF.

The chain couples TRBV25-1 to TRBJ2-1, with TRBD1 identical over 8 bases. CDR3 length: 16 amino acids. Germline V gene data show CDR1 as MGHDK and CDR2 as SYGVNS. V gave up 0 bases and J gave up 4 bases; unmatched junction bases: 5. The CDR3 DNA sequence: TGTGCCAGCAGTGAATATACAGGACAGGGTTACAATGAGCAGTTCTTC. This translates into CASSEYTGQGYNEQFF.